The T cell receptor (beta chain) described here comes from a study of shared clonotypes between healthy human individuals. Whole-study context: Every donor yielded three CD4 naive, three CD4 memory, two CD8 naive and one CD8 memory plate.

Notes on the study in general: Despite large depth, rarefaction showed incomplete sorted-subset sequencing. Clonotypes shared by all four sorted-subset donors had higher generation probabilities than non-shared clonotypes. A generally larger estimated richness was seen in naive subsets than in memory subsets.

The CDR3 length is 16 residues. The V segment lost 6 bases and the J segment 5 bases; nucleotides outside the gene matches: 13. Looked up from germline, CDR1 is SGHRS and CDR2 is YFSETQ. Concerning this clone: Its antigen is not identified.

Some clones are missing from TCRdb's copy, which holds only in-frame ones; the method was immunoSEQ multiplex PCR. The profile shows about 2.3 million clones, over 90% of them singletons. Sequenced input: naive CD4+ T cells from PBMCs. Subset of the sample: CD45RA+ positively selected. The sequence came from a man aged 18 to 30 in good health. Some clones in this sample may be carry-over from other donors' samples. The chain has TRBV5-1 and TRBJ2-5; 10 nucleotides agree with TRBD1. CDR3 nucleotide sequence: TGCGCCAGCAACCCTTGGGGACAGGGGCAGGGGGAGACCCAGTACTTC. Translated: CASNPWGQGQGETQYF.